The rows below give T cell receptor beta chains drawn from one sample of a study of regulatory T cells in long-lasting Graves disease. TCRdb itself ran the multiplex PCR reads through MiXCR, one entry per CDR3 protein. The sample yields approximately 400,000 distinct CDR3 sequences, 23% seen once. The sequenced sample was peripheral blood mononuclear cells (PBMCs), obtained when the disease was refractory, from a patient treated with antithyroid drugs. The receptor source for this set is a female donor with Graves disease. Each CDR3 is given with its conserved first and last residue. The D gene is left open where the match is weak. For some rows the clone size is stated as once, few or many, or as a class when expanded; others skip it.

clone_size	v_call	d_call	j_call	cdr3_nt	cdr3_aa
NA	TRBV7-3	NA	TRBJ1-1	TGTGCCAGCAGCTTAACGGGCCTGGGTATGAACACTGAAGCTTTCTTT	CASSLTGLGMNTEAFF
few	TRBV7-9	TRBD1	TRBJ1-6	TGTGCCAGCAGCGCGGGGACAGCCAATTCACCCCTCCACTTT	CASSAGTANSPLHF
few	TRBV15	TRBD1	TRBJ2-5	TGTGCCACCAGCACCCGGACAGGGTCAGAGACCCAGTACTTC	CATSTRTGSETQYF
NA	TRBV20-1	NA	TRBJ1-1	TGCAGTGCTAGGGAGACACCAGACACTGAAGCTTTCTTT	CSARETPDTEAFF
many	TRBV28	NA	TRBJ2-7	TGTGCCAGCAGTTTAAGTCGGTACGAGCAGTACTTC	CASSLSRYEQYF
few	TRBV15	NA	TRBJ1-5	TGTGCCACCAGCAGAGTTGAACTCCAGCCCCAGCATTTT	CATSRVELQPQHF
NA	TRBV7-2	NA	TRBJ2-7	TGTGCCACAGGCCTTATAGGGTTCGGCTACGAGCAGTACTTC	CATGLIGFGYEQYF
NA	TRBV12-3/TRBV12-4	NA	TRBJ2-7	TGTGCCAGCGGCCTACAGGGTGTAGCCTACGAGCAGTACTTC	CASGLQGVAYEQYF
few	TRBV9	TRBD1	TRBJ2-5	TGTGCCAGCAGCGTACCAGGGGGCTTCCAAGAGACCCAGTACTTC	CASSVPGGFQETQYF
NA	TRBV6-1	TRBD2	TRBJ2-1	TGTGCCAGCACGACTAGCGGGAGGAGTGAGCAGTTCTTC	CASTTSGRSEQFF
few	TRBV30	TRBD2	TRBJ2-2	TGTGCCTGGAGTGTACGGCCTAGCGGACCCGCGAACACCGGGGAGCTGTTTTTT	CAWSVRPSGPANTGELFF
many	TRBV13	NA	TRBJ1-1	TGTGCCAGCAGCTTAAGGCAAGATGAAGCTTTCTTT	CASSLRQDEAFF
many	TRBV20-1	NA	TRBJ1-2	TGCAGTGCTAGAGTATCTGACCAGAACTATGGCTACACCTTC	CSARVSDQNYGYTF
few	TRBV18	NA	TRBJ1-2	TGTGCCAGCTCACCACGGAGGGACAATTTCTATGGCTACACCTTC	CASSPRRDNFYGYTF
few	TRBV4-2	NA	TRBJ2-5	TGTGCCAGCAGCCAAGAGGGTTGGGGGGAACGGTACTTC	CASSQEGWGERYF
NA	TRBV3-1	NA	TRBJ1-4	TGTGCCAGCAGCCAAGGCCAACTCGGCCGAAAACTGTTTTTT	CASSQGQLGRKLFF
few	TRBV12-3/TRBV12-4	NA	TRBJ2-2	TGTGCCAGCAAAGAGGGATACGGGGAGCTGTTTTTT	CASKEGYGELFF
NA	TRBV6-9	TRBD2	TRBJ2-7	TGTGCCAGCAGTTATAGCGGGAATATCTACGAGCAGTACTTC	CASSYSGNIYEQYF
few	TRBV19	TRBD2	TRBJ2-1	TGTGCCAGTAGTTTACTCACTAGCGGGACCGTTCCCTACAATGAGCAGTTCTTC	CASSLLTSGTVPYNEQFF
few	TRBV18	NA	TRBJ2-7	TGTGCCAGCTCCCCGCCGGGACTCCAATCCTACGAGCAGTACTTC	CASSPPGLQSYEQYF
few	TRBV27	TRBD2	TRBJ2-7	TGTGCCAGCAGTTCGGCGGGGGACCTCCGGAACGAGCAGTACTTC	CASSSAGDLRNEQYF
few	TRBV2	TRBD2	TRBJ2-1	TGTGCCAGCAGTGAGGAGACTAGCGGCCCCAATGAGCAGTTCTTC	CASSEETSGPNEQFF